These T cell receptor beta chains were read from a single sample in a study of siplizumab effects on memory and regulatory T cells. Antigen specificity for these receptors is unknown. Generated by immunoSEQ multiplex PCR, the TCRdb table keeps only in-frame clones and is missing some. Found here are about 13,000 clones, approximately 49% of them singletons; the top ten hold 7% to 9%. The sequenced sample was CFSE-low (dividing) CD4+ T cells sorted from an allogeneic mixed lymphocyte reaction. These TCRs come from a human donor in good health; the cells came from an allogeneic mixed lymphocyte reaction. Each CDR3 is given with its conserved first and last residue. Each record gives: clone size, J gene, D gene, V gene, CDR3 protein, CDR3 DNA. The D gene is left open where the match is weak. Clone size is stated in some rows and not others, as once, few, many or a class when expanded.

- | TRBJ2-5 | TRBD2 | TRBV4-2 | CASSPSGVAQETQYF | TGTGCCAGCAGCCCTAGCGGGGTCGCGCAAGAGACCCAGTACTTC
once | TRBJ2-2 | - | TRBV18 | CASSPGPRQRDTGELFF | TGTGCCAGCTCACCAGGGCCCAGACAAAGAGACACCGGGGAGCTGTTTTTT
- | TRBJ2-2 | - | TRBV19 | CASSIPRKNTGELFF | TGTGCCAGTAGTATCCCCAGGAAGAACACCGGGGAGCTGTTTTTT
- | TRBJ2-7 | TRBD1 | TRBV6-5 | CASRKTGFYEQYF | TGTGCCAGCAGGAAGACAGGGTTCTACGAGCAGTACTTC
- | TRBJ2-1 | - | TRBV9 | CASSAPGPFYNEQFF | TGTGCCAGCAGCGCCCCGGGTCCGTTTTACAATGAGCAGTTCTTC
few | TRBJ1-2 | TRBD1 | TRBV6-5 | CASSLRQGAGYTF | TGTGCCAGCAGTTTACGACAGGGGGCTGGCTACACCTTC
- | TRBJ2-1 | - | TRBV25-1 | CASSESRGSSSYNEQFF | TGTGCCAGCAGTGAATCCCGGGGCTCGAGCTCCTACAATGAGCAGTTCTTC
- | TRBJ1-3 | TRBD1 | TRBV19 | CASSIFGTAGNTIYF | TGTGCCAGTAGTATCTTCGGGACAGCCGGAAACACCATATATTTT
few | TRBJ2-3 | - | TRBV7-7 | CASRGPKDLSPERIDTQYF | TGTGCTAGCCGAGGCCCTAAGGATCTTTCCCCCGAGCGGATAGATACGCAGTATTTT
- | TRBJ2-3 | - | TRBV7-2 | CASSLVPGGTDTQYF | TGTGCTAGCAGCCTCGTCCCGGGGGGCACAGATACGCAGTATTTT
- | TRBJ2-2 | - | TRBV5-1 | CASRVAEVGELFF | TGCGCCAGCAGGGTAGCAGAGGTCGGGGAGCTGTTTTTT
few | TRBJ1-5 | - | TRBV19 | CASSIRGGNQPQHF | TGTGCCAGTAGTATCCGCGGGGGCAATCAGCCCCAGCATTTT
- | TRBJ1-5 | TRBD1 | TRBV6-5 | CASSYSHRGQPQHF | TGTGCCAGCAGTTACTCGCACAGGGGCCAGCCCCAGCATTTT